These 4 T cell receptor beta chains were all obtained from the same sample, sequenced in a study of blood T cell repertoires in COVID-19. Assay used: immunoSEQ multiplex PCR; TCRdb lists only in-frame clones, some missing. The sample carries over 350,000 clones, roughly 90% recorded once. The sequenced sample consisted of PBMCs or T cells enriched from blood (not recorded which). The receptors derive from a young woman with acute COVID-19.

The CDR3: CAWSHRDRGFPNTEAFF. DNA of the CDR3: TGTGCCTGGAGTCATCGGGACAGGGGGTTCCCTAACACTGAAGCTTTCTTT. The chain links TRBV30 to TRBJ1-1; 11 bases align to TRBD1. There are 17 residues in the CDR3. Germline CDR1 is GTSNPN and CDR2 is SVGIG (reference sequence). With 2 bases clipped from V and 2 bases from J, the junction kept 10 bases outside the gene matches.

The chain joins TRBV7-8 to TRBJ1-5, with TRBD1 matching 9 bases. In germline, CDR1 is SGHVS, CDR2 FQNEAQ. The CDR3 contains 14 residues. V trimming: 5 bases; J trimming: 6 bases; junction bases outside the gene matches: 5. CDR3 coding DNA: TGTGCCAGCAGCCAACAGGGGGCCCTTCAGCCCCAGCATTTT. This gives the protein CASSQQGALQPQHF.

This chain uses TRBV18 with TRBJ1-2; 8 bases agree with TRBD1. Germline V CDR1 and CDR2: KGHSH, LQKENI. The CDR3 has 15 residues. The V gene end was trimmed by 5 bases and the J gene end by 0 bases; junction bases not matched to a gene: 5. The CDR3 region has the DNA TGTGCCAGCTCATCTGGACAGGGCCCTAACTATGGCTACACCTTC. Translation: CASSSGQGPNYGYTF.

CDR3 protein: CAAALGPGQPQHF. For the CDR3, the DNA is TGTGCCGCGGCACTAGGGCCTGGTCAGCCCCAGCATTTT. The rearrangement joins TRBV6-5 to TRBJ1-5; D is unclear. The ends were cut back, 11 bases at V and 6 bases at J, with 17 bases in the middle. This CDR3 contains 13 residues. Germline V gives CDR1 MNHEY, CDR2 SVGAGI.